This T cell receptor (beta chain) originates from a study of type 1 and type 2 diabetes patients. Whole-study context: The whole study generated approximately 19 million paired-end reads.

Genomic DNA was the PCR template. Multiplex PCR with 30 forward and 13 reverse primers amplified the TCR beta CDR3. TCRdb called the multiplex PCR reads again in MiXCR, with one record for every CDR3 protein. Among approximately 260,000 distinct CDR3 sequences, 47% were seen once, and the ten largest hold approximately 14%. Trimming cost V 2 bases and J 7 bases, with 18 bases left between them. CDR3 length: 15 amino acids. Per the germline V gene, CDR1 is MGHRA and CDR2 is YSYEKL. Study conclusions and caveats: A median of one highly-expanded CD4+ clone, covering under 4% of reads, occurred in type 2 diabetes. Type 1 diabetes repertoires were significantly less diverse than type 2 diabetes ones.

On this clonotype: The antigen is not known.

Material: peripheral blood mononuclear cells (PBMCs). The V gene is TRBV4-1, the J gene TRBJ2-7; D ambiguous. The clonotype originates from a young man with type 2 diabetes. Here the CDR3 reads CASSQPGRTASEQYF. The CDR3, as DNA: TGCGCCAGCAGCCAACCCGGCCGGACGGCTTCGGAGCAGTACTTC.